The 10 T cell receptor beta chains reported below all come from one sample, sequenced in a study of shared clonotypes between healthy human individuals. The assay was immunoSEQ multiplex PCR, and TCRdb's table has in-frame clones only and misses some. The sample lists some 480,000 clones, around 80% seen once, with roughly 12% in the top ten. Sequencing was done on a sample of PBMCs. These receptors all come from a middle-aged woman in good health. Some clones in this sample may be carry-over from other donors' samples.

This rearrangement joins TRBV19 to TRBJ1-5; 9 positions agree with TRBD1. The CDR3 consists of 15 residues. The germline V gene has CDR1 LNHDA and CDR2 SQIVND (reference sequence). J was trimmed by 4 bases and V by 7 bases; bases with no gene match: 8. The CDR3 spells CASTMGTGRNQPQHF. CDR3 in DNA: TGTGCCAGTACCATGGGGACAGGGAGAAATCAGCCCCAGCATTTT.

This chain links TRBV1 with TRBJ2-7; the table assigns TRBD2, which was not confirmed against the DNA. TRBV1 is a pseudogene segment. This CDR3 has 16 residues. The CDR3 bases are TGCACCAGCAGCCCCCGGACTAGCGGGAGCTCCTACGAGCAGTACTTC. It encodes CTSSPRTSGSSYEQYF.

CDR3 sequence: CASSQRWVPYEQYF. CDR3 nucleotide sequence: TGTGCCAGCAGCCAAAGGTGGGTCCCCTACGAGCAGTACTTC. The gene calls are TRBV11-1 and TRBJ2-7; D call uncertain. CDR1 is SGHAT and CDR2 is FQDESV in the germline V gene (reference sequence). The CDR3 covers 14 residues. V was pared by 5 bases and J by 2 bases, with 13 bases between.

This clone was detected only once. The V gene is TRBV7-3, the J gene TRBJ2-5; 7 bases match TRBD1. The DNA end lines up better with TRBJ2-7; the J call may be wrong. The CDR3 covers 13 residues. Germline-derived CDR1 and CDR2 are SGHTA and FQGTGA. The CDR3 DNA is TGTGCCAGCAGCAGGGACAGAGCCTACGAGCAGTACTTC. It encodes CASSRDRAYEQYF.

The chain joins TRBV4-3 to TRBJ2-5; perhaps TRBD1 as D (6 bases). Germline CDR1 LGHNA, CDR2 YSLEER. The CDR3 has 14 residues. Trimming stripped 4 bases from V and 4 bases from J, with 13 bases between. The CDR3: CASSLLLGGETQYF. The CDR3 nucleotides read TGCGCCAGCAGCCTCCTCCTAGGGGGAGAGACCCAGTACTTC.

J is TRBJ2-2 and V is TRBV7-2; a weak D match, TRBD2 (6 bases). V was cut by 5 bases and J by 5 bases, with 18 bases left in between. Germline V gene lookup returns CDR1 SGHTA and CDR2 FQGNSA. CDR3 length: 16 residues. CDR3 bases: TGTGCCAGCAGCGGAGGGGCAGGGTTGAGTACCGGGGAGCTGTTTTTT. Protein product: CASSGGAGLSTGELFF.

At least ten counts were recorded for this clone. Other DNA variants within this sample encode the same CDR3. This sequence joins TRBV10-3 and TRBJ2-7, with D possibly called TRBD1 or TRBD2 (5 bases each). Trimming took 6 bases from V and 3 from J, leaving 12 bases between them. Germline V gives CDR1 ENHRY, CDR2 SYGVKD. The CDR3 runs 13 residues. The CDR3: CAIRDPGGYEQYF. CDR3 bases: TGTGCCATCAGGGACCCTGGGGGCTACGAGCAGTACTTC.

The V and J genes are TRBV14 and TRBJ2-7, with TRBD1 identical over 8 bases. Trimming took 4 bases from V and 5 from J; bases not matched to a gene: 7. The CDR3 has 14 residues. Germline V gene lookup returns CDR1 SGHDN and CDR2 FVKESK. The chain's CDR3 is CASSLQGAVNEQYF. CDR3 nucleotide sequence: TGTGCCAGCAGCCTTCAGGGGGCTGTCAACGAGCAGTACTTC.

The rearrangement links TRBV7-3 to TRBJ2-5; TRBD1 matches at 8 bases. Per the germline V gene, CDR1 is SGHTA and CDR2 is FQGTGA. V lost 6 bases, J lost 4 bases, and 7 bases stayed unmatched. The CDR3 contains 14 residues. This CDR3 is CASSLDRVGETQYF. CDR3 nucleotide sequence: TGTGCCAGCAGTTTGGACAGGGTAGGAGAGACCCAGTACTTC. Combining the CDR3 with reference TRBV7-3 and TRBJ2-5 gives the whole variable domain GAGVSQTPSNKVTEKGKYVELRCDPISGHTALYWYRQSLGQGPEFLIYFQGTGAADDSGLPNDRFFAVRPEGSVSTLKIQRTERGDSAVYLCASSLDRVGETQYFGPGTRLLVL.

The V and J genes are TRBV28 and TRBJ1-5; D might be TRBD1 (6 bases). V lost 3 bases and J 5 bases, leaving 14 bases between the germline ends. CDR3 size: 15 residues. CDR1 and CDR2 from the germline V gene are MDHEN and SYDVKM. CDR3 bases: TGTGCCAGCAGTTTGACAGGTAGCAGCTATCAGCCCCAGCATTTT. Its protein is CASSLTGSSYQPQHF.